This entry features one T cell receptor beta chain sequence. Other nucleotide sequences from this sample produce the same CDR3. These data originate in a study of shared clonotypes between healthy human individuals. V lost 4 bases to trimming and J lost 3 bases; unmatched junction nucleotides: 1. CDR1 is SGHRS and CDR2 is YFSETQ in the germline V gene. This CDR3 is built from 15 residues. Each subset's genomic DNA was split evenly across several immunoSEQ plates. This table comes from immunoSEQ multiplex PCR, and its TCRdb copy is limited to in-frame clones, with some not included. Of about 2 million clones in the sample, about 95% are singletons; the top ten hold roughly 0.13%.

Sequencing was carried out using naive CD4+ T cells sorted from blood. Subset given: CD45RA+ positively selected. The rearrangement links TRBV5-1 to TRBJ2-2; 12 bases match TRBD2. This receptor was obtained from a man aged 18 to 30 in good health. The CDR3 DNA sequence: TGCGCCAGCAGCCGACTAGCGGGAGACACCGGGGAGCTGTTTTTT. It encodes CASSRLAGDTGELFF.